Listed here are 20 T cell receptor beta chains from one sample, sequenced in a study of blood T cell repertoires in COVID-19. Libraries were prepared by immunoSEQ multiplex PCR; TCRdb keeps only in-frame clonotypes and omits some of them. Of fewer than 350,000 clones listed, roughly 90% were seen once; the top ten hold approximately 12%. The sequenced sample was peripheral blood. The receptors were sampled from a woman in her twenties or thirties with COVID-19, enrolled during active disease.

This clone appeared a few times. This chain joins TRBV2 and TRBJ1-1, with D possibly matching TRBD1 (6 bases). The germline V gene encodes CDR1 SNHLY and CDR2 FYNNEI. V lost 6 bases to trimming and J lost 4 bases, with 12 bases between them. The CDR3 is 13 amino acids. DNA for the CDR3: TGTGCCAGCAGCCCGGACAGTGCCACTGAAGCTTTCTTT. It specifies CASSPDSATEAFF.

This clone was seen only once. CDR3 sequence (DNA): TGTGCCAGTAGTTTCGGGACAGGGGATGGCTACACCTTC. Amino acids: CASSFGTGDGYTF. The chain joins TRBV19 to TRBJ1-2, with 10 positions matching TRBD1. This CDR3 spans 13 amino acids. The germline gives CDR1 LNHDA, CDR2 SQIVND (reference sequence). Germline trimming cut 5 bases from V and 6 bases from J; bases unmatched to any gene: 3. Together with reference TRBV19 and TRBJ1-2, the CDR3 gives the full variable domain: DGGITQSPKYLFRKEGQNVTLSCEQNLNHDAMYWYRQDPGQGLRLIYYSQIVNDFQKGDIAEGYSVSREKKESFPLTVTSAQKNPTAFYLCASSFGTGDGYTFGSGTRLTVV.

J is TRBJ2-7 and V is TRBV19; no definite D call. CDR1 LNHDA and CDR2 SQIVND come from the germline V gene (reference sequence). The germline V and J ends were trimmed by 9 bases and 0 bases, with 18 bases remaining between them. CDR3 length: 15 residues. CDR3 DNA sequence: TGTGCCAGCAGCACCCAGCCGGGTACCTCCTACGAGCAGTACTTC. This codes for CASSTQPGTSYEQYF.

The J gene is TRBJ2-1, the V gene TRBV20-1; D remains unclear. The CDR3 is 14 amino acids. The V end lost 3 bases, the J end lost 9 bases, and 18 bases lay between the germline ends. The V gene's germline CDR1 is DFQATT and CDR2 SNEGSKA (reference sequence). The CDR3 region is CSASLSRGHGEQFF. CDR3 in DNA: TGCAGTGCTAGTTTATCCAGAGGTCATGGTGAGCAGTTCTTC.

This clone was counted a few times. The J gene is TRBJ2-4, the V gene TRBV15; TRBD1 matches 10 bases. The CDR3 covers 15 residues. CDR1 is LNHNV, CDR2 YYDKDF, per germline (reference sequence). Germline trimming cut 6 bases from V and 2 bases from J; bases unmatched to any gene: 4. The CDR3 reads CATRGQGVSKNIQYF. CDR3 in DNA: TGTGCCACCAGAGGACAGGGGGTTTCCAAAAACATTCAGTACTTC. Together with reference TRBV15 and TRBJ2-4, the CDR3 gives the full variable domain: DAMVIQNPRYQVTQFGKPVTLSCSQTLNHNVMYWYQQKSSQAPKLLFHYYDKDFNNEADTPDNFQSRRPNTSFCFLDIRSPGLGDTAMYLCATRGQGVSKNIQYFGAGTRLSVL.

The chain couples TRBV27 to TRBJ1-2, with TRBD1 as a possible D gene (5 bases). Deletions cut 3 bases from V and 5 bases from J, with 10 bases between. Germline V gene data show CDR1 as MNHEY and CDR2 as SMNVEV (reference sequence). The CDR3 has 13 residues. CDR3 residues: CASSLTAHYGYTF. Written as DNA, the CDR3 is TGTGCCAGCAGTTTGACAGCACATTATGGCTACACCTTC.

The chain carries TRBV6-5 and TRBJ2-7; D gene uncertain. The germline V gene encodes CDR1 MNHEY and CDR2 SVGAGI. The CDR3 is made up of 14 amino acids. V lost 0 bases, J lost 6 bases, and 12 bases lay in between. The CDR3 region has the DNA TGTGCCAGCAGTTACTCGACTTTTGGTGGCGAGCAGTACTTC. It specifies CASSYSTFGGEQYF.

CDR3 loop: CASSLQGTGANVLTF. As DNA, the CDR3 is TGTGCCAGCAGTTTACAGGGAACTGGGGCCAACGTCCTGACTTTC. The chain joins TRBV28 to TRBJ2-6, with a tentative D call TRBD1 (5 bases). The CDR3 totals 15 residues. CDR1 is MDHEN and CDR2 is SYDVKM in the germline V gene. Trimming shortened V by 2 bases and J by 2 bases, and 7 bases separated the two germline ends.

This clone has a handful of counts. The chain is built from TRBV10-1 and TRBJ1-1, with unresolved D. In germline, CDR1 is WNHNN, CDR2 SYGVQD (reference sequence). The CDR3 runs to 13 residues. Trimming cost V 2 bases and J 5 bases, with 9 bases left between them. CDR3 nucleotides: TGCGCCAGCAGTGAGCTCCCCGGGACTGAAGCTTTCTTT. Protein: CASSELPGTEAFF.

This chain joins TRBV14 and TRBJ1-2; weak D call: TRBD1 (5 bases). V gave up 1 base and J gave up 0 bases, with 12 bases separating them. The CDR3 runs 16 residues. CDR1 is SGHDN, CDR2 FVKESK, per germline. CDR3: CASSQGRQGPNYGYTF. The CDR3 DNA reads as TGTGCCAGCAGCCAAGGGCGCCAGGGCCCTAACTATGGCTACACCTTC.

The V gene is TRBV7-9, the J gene TRBJ2-7; no definite D call. Trimming stripped 5 bases from V and 4 bases from J, with 6 bases between. The CDR3 runs 11 residues. Germline assignment: CDR1 SEHNR and CDR2 FQNEAQ (reference sequence). The CDR3 DNA reads as TGTGCCAGCAGCCAGGTGTACGAGCAGTACTTC. This codes for CASSQVYEQYF. The variable domain in full, with the rest retrieved from reference TRBV7-9 and TRBJ2-7, is DTGVSQNPRHKITKRGQNVTFRCDPISEHNRLYWYRQTLGQGPEFLTYFQNEAQLEKSRLLSDRFSAERPKGSFSTLEIQRTEQGDSAMYLCASSQVYEQYFGPGTRLTVT.

This chain links TRBV19 with TRBJ1-4; unclear D gene. This CDR3 contains 13 residues. Trimming removed 6 bases from V and 11 bases from J, with 16 bases in between. Germline CDR1 is LNHDA and CDR2 is SQIVND (reference sequence). The DNA for the CDR3 is TGTGCCAGTAGCACGACACAAGGTTGGAAACTGTTTTTT. Its protein is CASSTTQGWKLFF.

The V and J genes are TRBV20-1 and TRBJ2-1, with D possibly being TRBD1 (5 bases). V dropped 3 bases and J dropped 0 bases, with 21 bases sitting between them. Per the germline V gene, CDR1 is DFQATT and CDR2 is SNEGSKA (reference sequence). The CDR3 runs 18 residues. CDR3 nucleotides: TGCAGTGCTAGTGGGCAGGGTGGGGTAAAAAGCTCCTACAATGAGCAGTTCTTC. Its translation is CSASGQGGVKSSYNEQFF.

The chain carries TRBV19 and TRBJ2-7, with 9 bases aligning to TRBD1. After removal of 10 bases from V and 2 bases from J, the junction contained 3 bases not matched to a gene. This CDR3 has 12 residues. Germline lookup yields CDR1 LNHDA and CDR2 SQIVND (reference sequence). In DNA form, the CDR3 reads TGTGCCACGGGACAGGGACCCTACGAGCAGTACTTC. This gives the protein CATGQGPYEQYF.

V gene TRBV28 combines with J gene TRBJ1-4; 8 bases fit TRBD1. Per germline, CDR1 MDHEN and CDR2 SYDVKM. J gave up 7 bases and V 6 bases, and 7 bases lay outside the gene matches. The CDR3 totals 14 residues. The CDR3 sequence: CASRLQGAGEKLFF. The CDR3 nucleotides read TGTGCCAGCAGACTCCAGGGGGCGGGTGAAAAACTGTTTTTT.

The chain employs TRBV5-6 and TRBJ1-5; TRBD1 matches at 11 bases. Germline CDR1 and CDR2: SGHDT and YYEEEE. With V trimmed by 4 bases and J by 6 bases, 3 bases remained unmatched. The CDR3 runs 14 residues. This CDR3 reads CASSPGQGGQPQHF. In DNA, the CDR3 is TGTGCCAGCAGCCCGGGACAGGGGGGTCAGCCCCAGCATTTT.

This clone was detected many times. The J gene is TRBJ2-7, the V gene TRBV5-1; no definite D call. The CDR3 length is 15 residues. The ends were cut back, 4 bases at V and 3 bases at J, with 17 bases in the middle. Germline-derived CDR1 and CDR2 are SGHRS and YFSETQ. CDR3 region: CASSPGSYTGYEQYF. In DNA form, the CDR3 reads TGCGCCAGCAGCCCCGGGTCCTATACGGGCTACGAGCAGTACTTC. Full variable domain (remainder filled in from reference TRBV5-1 and TRBJ2-7): KAGVTQTPRYLIKTRGQQVTLSCSPISGHRSVSWYQQTPGQGLQFLFEYFSETQRNKGNFPGRFSGRQFSNSRSEMNVSTLELGDSALYLCASSPGSYTGYEQYFGPGTRLTVT.

The chain combines TRBV7-9 with TRBJ2-3, with TRBD2 matching 8 bases. Trimming cost V 1 base and J 1 base; bases outside gene matches: 7. The CDR3 sequence is 17 residues long. The germline gives CDR1 SEHNR, CDR2 FQNEAQ (reference sequence). The CDR3 DNA reads TGTGCCAGCAGCTTAGGAAGAGCGGGGGACCGCACAGATACGCAGTATTTT. Translated: CASSLGRAGDRTDTQYF.

V is TRBV5-1 and J is TRBJ2-3; D gene unclear. V shed 5 bases and J shed 5 bases, with 9 bases lying between them. This CDR3 has 12 amino acids. Germline V gives CDR1 SGHRS, CDR2 YFSETQ. The CDR3, as DNA: TGCGCCAGCAGTCTATATAGAGATACGCAGTATTTT. Its translation: CASSLYRDTQYF.

The chain is built from TRBV11-1 and TRBJ2-3, with TRBD1 identical over 7 bases. J lost 0 bases, V lost 5 bases, and 5 bases had no gene match. This CDR3 has 15 residues. The germline V gene encodes CDR1 SGHAT and CDR2 FQDESV (reference sequence). CDR3 bases: TGTGCCAGCAGCGTGATGACAGGGAGCACAGATACGCAGTATTTT. Its protein product is CASSVMTGSTDTQYF.